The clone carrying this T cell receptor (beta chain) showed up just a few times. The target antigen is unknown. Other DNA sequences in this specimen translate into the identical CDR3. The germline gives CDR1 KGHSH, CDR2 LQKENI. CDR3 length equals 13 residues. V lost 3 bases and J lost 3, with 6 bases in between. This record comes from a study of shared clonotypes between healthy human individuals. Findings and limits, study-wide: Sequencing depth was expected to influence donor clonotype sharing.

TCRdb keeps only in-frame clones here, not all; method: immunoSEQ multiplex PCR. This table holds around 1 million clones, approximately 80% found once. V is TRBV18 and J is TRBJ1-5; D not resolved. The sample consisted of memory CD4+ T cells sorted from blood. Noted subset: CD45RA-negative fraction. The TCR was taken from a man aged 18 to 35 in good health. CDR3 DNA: TGTGCCAGCTCACCGGGAGTCAATCAGCCCCAGCATTTT. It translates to CASSPGVNQPQHF. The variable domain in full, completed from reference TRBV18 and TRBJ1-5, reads NAGVMQNPRHLVRRRGQEARLRCSPMKGHSHVYWYRQLPEEGLKFMVYLQKENIIDESGMPKERFSAEFPKEGPSILRIQQVVRGDSAAYFCASSPGVNQPQHFGDGTRLSIL.